This T cell receptor (beta chain) was profiled in a study of CD8 T cell repertoires and HIV-1 epitope variants (dated by TCRdb to 2018 to 2021). Background for the entire study: T cells were stimulated in separate culture wells with each of twenty-five peptides representing autologous and known Gag and Nef epitope variants. A CMV, EBV and flu peptide pool, the Ebola AY9 epitope as negative control, and a no-peptide well were included as control conditions. Tested epitopes included three Gag epitope families and Nef HW9 and YT9. T cells were enriched using the EasySep Human T Cell Enrichment Kit and then co-cultured with an equal number of autologous T cell-negative cells acting as antigen-presenting cells. For around 10 days the cultures were kept in IMDM with gentamicin, and on days 3 and 7 half of the media was changed with IL-2, IL-7 and IL-15 added. An aliquot of 1M T cells was set aside as an uncultured baseline condition, separate from the 83 T cell cultures. A total of around 83 T cell cultures were run, with each culture condition performed in triplicate except for one peptide, which was performed in duplicate.

The CDR3 runs 14 residues from the cysteine to the phenylalanine. Left in the record is the CDR3 DNA by itself, 42 bases read in frame from the first base. CDR1 is given as SGHNT and CDR2 as YYREEE, both from the germline V gene (reference sequence). The V end loses 2 bases and the J end loses 6 bases, and a stretch of 14 bases separates them. As concerns this clone: This clone's antigen is unknown. The sample holds no much larger clone one base away, and base qualities are not on file.

Results and caveats for the whole study, not just this receptor: Only TCR beta chains were identified by the assay, and proliferation to antigen, not T cell function or cytokine profile, was indicated. The Nef KF9 family was recognized by five clonotypes and the HW9 family by one, and no responses to the TAALDMSHF plasma variant were observed. About ten antigen-specific TCR beta clonotypes were identified, and roughly 6 of them appeared cross-reactive for autologous or known escape epitope variants.

Sequencing of TCR beta CDR3 regions was performed at survey depth on the immunoSEQ platform. The QIAamp DNA micro kit was used to extract genomic DNA from every cultured and uncultured CD8+ T cell population. In the paper's pipeline: Samples with fewer than 5,000 productive reads were excluded, resulting in the removal of about 6% of the roughly 80 HIV peptide-stimulated cultures. Sequences were trimmed to CDR3 by a MANAFEST web app, and nonproductive sequences, CDR3s under 5 amino acids, and sequences not starting with C or ending with F/W were removed. Antigen-specific clonotypes had to expand in at least 2 of 3 replicates versus no-peptide control at FDR 0.01, only within one epitope family. A specific clonotype also had to show a frequency at least fivefold higher than in wells stimulated with peptides from other epitope families. The source is immuneACCESS, and TCRdb retained only in-frame sequences with V and J called. Part of the clones is not carried over; for the studies checked, unresolved V genes explain less than half of this, and the remainder is unexplained. V and J calls plus clone size are reproduced from that table; the DNA served to infer D and trimming. The sample yields some 100,000 clones; almost 75% were counted once. The ten largest clones represent more than 25% of the sample.

The EasySep Human CD8+ T Cell Enrichment Kit was used on day 10 to isolate CD8+ T cells from every culture. Recombination linked TRBV5-4 to TRBJ1-1; a weak D assignment points to TRBD1 (6 bases agree). The TCR comes from a male donor with HIV. What was sequenced was uncultured baseline CD8+ T cells from peripheral blood mononuclear cells (PBMCs). The CDR3 protein sequence reads: CASSFGTPRAEAFF. The nucleotides read TGTGCCAGCAGCTTCGGGACACCGAGGGCTGAAGCTTTCTTT.